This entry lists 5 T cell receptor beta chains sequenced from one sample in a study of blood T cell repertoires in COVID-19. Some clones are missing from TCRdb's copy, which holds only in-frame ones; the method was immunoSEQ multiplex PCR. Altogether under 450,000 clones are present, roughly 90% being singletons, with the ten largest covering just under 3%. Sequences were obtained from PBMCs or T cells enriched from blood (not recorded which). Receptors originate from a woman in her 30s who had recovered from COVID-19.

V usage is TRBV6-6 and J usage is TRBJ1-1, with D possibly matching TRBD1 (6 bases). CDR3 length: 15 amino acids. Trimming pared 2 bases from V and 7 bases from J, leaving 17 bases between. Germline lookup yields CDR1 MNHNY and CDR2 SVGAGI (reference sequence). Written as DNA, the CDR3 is TGTGCCAGCAGTTACCCTCGGGGGGGGCTTGGTGAAGCTTTCTTT. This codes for CASSYPRGGLGEAFF.

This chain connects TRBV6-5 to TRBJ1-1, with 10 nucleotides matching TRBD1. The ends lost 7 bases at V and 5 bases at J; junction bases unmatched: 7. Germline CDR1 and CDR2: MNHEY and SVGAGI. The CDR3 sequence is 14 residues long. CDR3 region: CASTQWTGGTEAFF. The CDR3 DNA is TGTGCCAGCACCCAATGGACAGGGGGGACTGAAGCTTTCTTT.

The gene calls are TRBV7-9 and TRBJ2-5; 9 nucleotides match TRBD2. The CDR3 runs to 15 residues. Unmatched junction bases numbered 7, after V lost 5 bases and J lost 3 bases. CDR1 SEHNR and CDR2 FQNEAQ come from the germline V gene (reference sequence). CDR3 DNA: TGTGCCAGCAGCCGCGGGACTAGCAGAGAAGAGACCCAGTACTTC. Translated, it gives CASSRGTSREETQYF.

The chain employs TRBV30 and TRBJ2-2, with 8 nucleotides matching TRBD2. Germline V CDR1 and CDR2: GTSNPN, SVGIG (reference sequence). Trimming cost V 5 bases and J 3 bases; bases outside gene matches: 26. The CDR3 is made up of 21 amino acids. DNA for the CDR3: TGTGCCTGGGAAACATCCTTTTTACGAGGAAAGAGCGGGAGAGACACCGGGGAGCTGTTTTTT. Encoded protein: CAWETSFLRGKSGRDTGELFF. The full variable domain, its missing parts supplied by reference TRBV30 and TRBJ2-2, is SQTIHQWPATLVQPVGSPLSLECTVEGTSNPNLYWYRQAAGRGLQLLFYSVGIGQISSEVPQNLSASRPQDRQFILSSKKLLLSDSGFYLCAWETSFLRGKSGRDTGELFFGEGSRLTVL.

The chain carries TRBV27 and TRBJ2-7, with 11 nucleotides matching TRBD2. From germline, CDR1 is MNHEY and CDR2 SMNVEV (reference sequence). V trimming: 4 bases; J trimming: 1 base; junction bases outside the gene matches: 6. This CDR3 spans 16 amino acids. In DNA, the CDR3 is TGTGCCAGCAGTTCTCCTTTAGCGGGAGGGTCCTACGAGCAGTACTTC. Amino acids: CASSSPLAGGSYEQYF.